The clone carrying this T cell receptor (beta chain) was seen more than once but under ten times. This specimen comes from a study of regulatory T cells in long-lasting Graves disease. CDR3 length: 17 amino acids. The V gene's germline CDR1 is LGHDT and CDR2 YNNKEL (reference sequence). V lost 4 bases, J lost 3 bases, and 22 bases lay in between. Time point here: newly diagnosed GD, antithyroid drugs for less than 3 months. Making the TCR library involved RNA that had been extracted from PBMCs. Building of the TCR beta libraries involved iRepertoire HTBI primers and Arm-PCR of CDR3 regions. TCRdb reprocessed the multiplex PCR reads via MiXCR and lists one record per CDR3 protein. In the table there are 400,000 to 550,000 distinct CDR3 sequences, 16% of which are singletons. The same data also contributed to another study, on T cells in Graves' hyperthyroidism and ophthalmopathy.

The clonotype was recovered from a woman between 18 and 29 years old with Graves disease. This sequence joins TRBV3-1 and TRBJ2-7; D may correspond to TRBD1 or TRBD2 (5 bases each). The specimen comprised peripheral blood mononuclear cells (PBMCs), sampled at new diagnosis, from a patient treated with antithyroid drugs. The CDR3 nucleotides read TGTGCCAGCAGCCGCCATGAGGGGCTAGCCCACAACTACGAGCAGTACTTC. As protein: CASSRHEGLAHNYEQYF.